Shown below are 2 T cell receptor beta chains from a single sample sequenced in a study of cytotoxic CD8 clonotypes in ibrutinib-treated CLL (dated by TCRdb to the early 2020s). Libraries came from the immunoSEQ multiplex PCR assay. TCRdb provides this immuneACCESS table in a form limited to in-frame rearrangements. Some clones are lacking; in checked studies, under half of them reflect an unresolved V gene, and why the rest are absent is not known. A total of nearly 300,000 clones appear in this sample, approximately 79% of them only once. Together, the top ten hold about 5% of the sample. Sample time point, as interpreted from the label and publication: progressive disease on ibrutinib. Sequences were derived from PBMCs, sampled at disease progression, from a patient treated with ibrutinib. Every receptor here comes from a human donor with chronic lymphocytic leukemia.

Written as DNA, the CDR3 is TGTGCCAGTAGGGGGACTAGCGGGGGATCGGATACGCAGTATTTT. Protein: CASRGTSGGSDTQYF. The chain employs TRBV19 and TRBJ2-3; 14 positions agree with TRBD2. CDR1 and CDR2 (germline): LNHDA, SQIVND (reference sequence). The CDR3 sequence is 15 residues long. Trimming removed 6 bases from V and 6 bases from J; junction bases left unmatched: 5.

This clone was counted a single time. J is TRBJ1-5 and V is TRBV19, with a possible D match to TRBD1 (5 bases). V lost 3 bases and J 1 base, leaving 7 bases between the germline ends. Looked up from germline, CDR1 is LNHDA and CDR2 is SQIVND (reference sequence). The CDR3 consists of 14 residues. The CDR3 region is CASSIRDSNQPQHF. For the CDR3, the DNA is TGTGCCAGTAGTATCCGGGACAGCAATCAGCCCCAGCATTTT.